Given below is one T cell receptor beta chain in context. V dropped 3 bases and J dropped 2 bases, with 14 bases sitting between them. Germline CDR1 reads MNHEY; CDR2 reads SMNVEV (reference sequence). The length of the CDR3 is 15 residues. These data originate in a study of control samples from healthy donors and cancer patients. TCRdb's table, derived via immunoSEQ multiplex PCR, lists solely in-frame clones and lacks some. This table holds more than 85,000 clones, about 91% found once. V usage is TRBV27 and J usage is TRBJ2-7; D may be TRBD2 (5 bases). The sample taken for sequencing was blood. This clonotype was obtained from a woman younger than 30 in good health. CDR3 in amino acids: CASSLGWDSAYEQYF. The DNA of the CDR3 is TGTGCCAGCAGTTTGGGTTGGGATAGCGCCTACGAGCAGTACTTC.